This TCR beta chain was identified in a study of cytomegalovirus exposure and HLA in healthy donors. Across the whole study: Prior work identified 95 million to 120 million unique TCR beta sequences in some 200 million T cells.

About this clone: What it binds is not known.

Points from the study as a whole: In vitro confirmation showed three CMV-associated chains to be CMV antigen specific. Among TCR beta chains, those listed as cytomegalovirus-associated numbered over 150. Reportedly, cytomegalovirus status was diagnosed with high sensitivity and specificity.

Primers included in the PCR were 60 Vbeta and 13 Jbeta primers. Method: immunoSEQ multiplex PCR; TCRdb's copy keeps in-frame clones and lacks some. This sample has around 140,000 clones; 80% occur once, and the top ten carry 2% to 2.5%. This clonotype was sampled from a man aged 45-65 years in good health and CMV-seronegative. What was sequenced was PBMCs.

The CDR3 reads CASSSGQGRGQNIQYF. The DNA for the CDR3 is TGCGCCAGCAGCAGCGGACAGGGAAGGGGTCAAAACATTCAGTACTTC. The V call is TRBV5-1, the J call TRBJ2-4; 8 bases match TRBD1. Germline CDR1 reads SGHRS; CDR2 reads YFSETQ. This CDR3 is built from 16 residues. V dropped 4 bases and J dropped 5; count of bases not matched to a gene: 11.